Listed below are T cell receptor beta chains from one sample, sequenced in a study of identical twins. TCRdb processed the 5' RACE reads anew with MiXCR; each CDR3 protein has one entry. Of 250,000 or so distinct CDR3 sequences in the sample, roughly 8% were seen once. These data were likewise used in another study, on yellow fever vaccine responses in identical twins.

Sequenced: CD8+ T cells sorted from blood. All receptors derive from a woman between 18 and 29 years old in good health. CDR3s leave out the opening cysteine and the closing phenylalanine or tryptophan. The D gene is left open where the match is weak.

TRBJ2-1	TRBV6-2/TRBV6-3	TRBD2	ASSLLAGEGNEQF
TRBJ2-1	TRBV5-1	TRBD2	ASSFLAGLPYNEQF
TRBJ2-5	TRBV20-1	-	SARELAETQY
TRBJ2-2	TRBV29-1	-	SVVRPTGELF
TRBJ2-1	TRBV7-9	-	ASSTPPALSQF
TRBJ2-7	TRBV10-1	-	ASSEYMTGIYEQY
TRBJ2-1	TRBV7-2	-	ASTLPGHSYNEQF
TRBJ2-2	TRBV4-2	-	ASSAHRQENTGELF
TRBJ2-3	TRBV11-3	TRBD2	ASSPLDGRGTQY
TRBJ2-3	TRBV24-1	-	ATSVSADTQY
TRBJ2-6	TRBV6-1	-	ASGGGGPSGANVLT
TRBJ2-7	TRBV7-2	-	ASSVGDTLSYEQY
TRBJ2-3	TRBV5-1	-	ASSPENPLTDTQY
TRBJ2-1	TRBV7-8	TRBD2	ASSSGLAGSMGSYNEQF